The rows below give T cell receptor beta chains drawn from one sample of a study of T cell responses to AZD1222 COVID-19 vaccine. Measured with immunoSEQ multiplex PCR; TCRdb has only the in-frame clones, and not every one. The sample contains roughly 77,000 clones, around 90% of which appear only once. Specimen: peripheral blood, collected on day 0 of MenACWY control vaccination. These receptor sequences come from an adult in good health. CDR3s leave out the opening cysteine and the closing phenylalanine or tryptophan. Each record gives: J gene, V gene, CDR3 protein.

J: TRBJ2-7
V: TRBV28
CDR3: ASSFDSGTYEQY

J: TRBJ2-1
V: TRBV9
CDR3: ASSGGLNNEQF

J: TRBJ2-6
V: TRBV10-3
CDR3: AISDGSVSGANVLT

J: TRBJ1-2
V: TRBV7-2
CDR3: ASSSPGQAWEGYT

J: TRBJ1-1
V: TRBV19
CDR3: ASSGQGKGESWNTEAF

J: TRBJ2-2
V: TRBV27
CDR3: ASSFNTRGTGELF

J: TRBJ1-5
V: TRBV7-8
CDR3: ASSLSGQGSFGQPQH

J: TRBJ1-6
V: TRBV7-3
CDR3: ASSVQGDGSPLH

J: TRBJ1-5
V: TRBV3-1/TRBV3-2
CDR3: ASSQRGSNQPQH

J: TRBJ1-2
V: TRBV7-9
CDR3: ASSLDPETYGYT

J: TRBJ1-4
V: TRBV7-8
CDR3: ASSPREGENEKLF

J: TRBJ1-2
V: TRBV4-3
CDR3: ASSQVPQGANYGYT

J: TRBJ1-6
V: TRBV7-6
CDR3: ASSRADSYNSPLH

J: TRBJ1-6
V: TRBV11-2
CDR3: ASSPWDSHNSPLH

J: TRBJ2-1
V: TRBV7-8
CDR3: ASSRRPDQGGISYNEQF

J: TRBJ2-3
V: TRBV19
CDR3: ASSIEAPGLAGGPDTQY